This T cell receptor beta chain was found in a study of shared clonotypes between healthy human individuals. The germline gives CDR1 MNHEY, CDR2 SVGAGI. The V end was cut by 0 bases, the J end by 4 bases, with 13 bases between. This CDR3 is built from 15 residues. This clone was observed once. The same CDR3 is also encoded by other DNA sequences in this sample. Some clones are missing from TCRdb's copy, which holds only in-frame ones; the method was immunoSEQ multiplex PCR. The data contain 730,000 or so clones, about 78% of them seen just once; the ten biggest clones take up around 1.8%. The TCR originated in a woman younger than 45 in good health. The V and J genes are TRBV6-5 and TRBJ2-7; weak D call: TRBD1 (5 bases). Source material: memory CD4+ T cells sorted from blood. Subset meaning: CD45RA-negative fraction. DNA of the CDR3: TGTGCCAGCAGTTACTCGTCGCAGGGTGGGTACGAGCAGTACTTC. Its translation: CASSYSSQGGYEQYF.